This record covers a single T cell receptor (beta chain). The antigen is undetermined. This entry comes from a study of cytomegalovirus exposure and HLA in healthy donors. Study as a whole: Sequencing of roughly 180 million T cells in an earlier analysis found around 110 million unique TCR beta sequences. Broader study findings: A prior analysis recorded that most TCR beta V segments were productive about 87% or about 30% of the time. One variant, a missense change in DCLRE1C, was linked in a later analysis to TCR beta V- and J-gene trimming. A later analysis reportedly found that, within productive TCRs, an Asian-associated ancestry cluster had fewer N-insertions than the mean observed across the approximately 660 donors.

The CDR3 loop spans 17 amino acids. V was shortened by 5 bases and J by 0 bases, with 19 bases between the two germline ends. Germline-derived CDR1 and CDR2 are LNHDA and SQIVND (reference sequence). Researchers ran the PCR with 60 Vbeta and 13 Jbeta primers. Data came from immunoSEQ multiplex PCR; TCRdb stores just in-frame clones and leaves some out. The sample records 95,000 to 150,000 clones, about 71% being singletons. This clonotype was obtained from a woman between 45 and 65 years old in good health and CMV-seronegative. Sequences were obtained from PBMCs. The rearrangement joins TRBV19 to TRBJ2-5, with a possible D match to TRBD1 (7 bases). CDR3 residues: CASSEWAGGKDQETQYF. CDR3 DNA sequence: TGTGCCAGTAGTGAGTGGGCAGGGGGGAAAGACCAAGAGACCCAGTACTTC.